Presented here are 13 T cell receptor beta chains from one specimen sequenced in a study of monozygotic twins with inflammatory bowel disease. Reprocessing the 5' RACE reads, TCRdb reports a single entry for every CDR3 protein and omits DNA. The sample's table shows fewer than 550,000 distinct CDR3 sequences. Input material: blood. The receptors derive from a human donor with ulcerative colitis or Crohn's disease, or a healthy co-twin of an affected twin (not recorded which).

The CDR3 loop is CASRGTSGKLYEQYF. The rearrangement joins TRBV2 to TRBJ2-7; checking the TCRdb D call of TRBD2 is not possible without DNA. The germline gives CDR1 SNHLY, CDR2 FYNNEI. The CDR3 is 15 residues long.

The gene calls are TRBV5-1 and TRBJ2-5; TCRdb returns TRBD2, unconfirmable since there is no DNA. Germline V lookup: CDR1 SGHRS, CDR2 YFSETQ. The CDR3 runs to 14 residues. CDR3 sequence: CASSLASGQETQYF.

This CDR3 is CASSTRQGTTNEKLFF. The chain recombines TRBV6-1 with TRBJ1-4; the D call of TRBD1 rests on TCRdb alone, since no DNA is present to check it. Germline CDR1 MNHNS, CDR2 SASEGT. The CDR3 has 16 residues.

The V and J genes are TRBV4-1 and TRBJ1-5. Germline values: CDR1 MGHRA, CDR2 YSYEKL. This CDR3 is built from 15 residues. The CDR3 sequence: CASSQDGPQPRPQHF.

The chain recombines TRBV19 with TRBJ1-3. CDR3 length equals 13 residues. Per germline, CDR1 LNHDA and CDR2 SQIVND (reference sequence). The CDR3: CASRLNSGNTIYF.

The chain recombines TRBV28 with TRBJ1-1; the D call from TCRdb, TRBD1, cannot be confirmed without DNA. CDR1 MDHEN and CDR2 SYDVKM come from the germline V gene. The CDR3 consists of 17 residues. The CDR3 is CASRSDPGGYTNTEAFF.

The chain carries TRBV4-3 and TRBJ2-2; without DNA, the TCRdb call of TRBD1 cannot be checked. The CDR3 is 16 amino acids. The germline V gene has CDR1 LGHNA and CDR2 YSLEER. The CDR3 region is CASSQGAVTNTGELFF.

V usage is TRBV19 and J usage is TRBJ2-3; TCRdb indicates TRBD2, and absent DNA this call remains unverified. CDR3 length: 14 residues. Germline CDR1 reads LNHDA; CDR2 reads SQIVND (reference sequence). CDR3 protein: CASKGTYTTDTQYF.

The chain joins TRBV29-1 to TRBJ2-7; the D gene TCRdb calls, TRBD1, cannot be checked with no DNA. From germline, CDR1 is SQVTM and CDR2 ANQGSEA. This CDR3 has 14 amino acids. The chain's CDR3 is CSVEERGQGGEQYF.

V gene TRBV5-1 combines with J gene TRBJ2-1; there is no DNA to check the TCRdb D call of TRBD2. CDR1 is SGHRS, CDR2 YFSETQ, per germline. This CDR3 is built from 15 residues. CDR3 loop: CASSLQGLLYNEQFF.

The CDR3 here is CASSLTSGRAGSYNKQFF. V usage is TRBV11-2 and J usage is TRBJ2-1; TCRdb lists TRBD2, though no DNA is available to test this call. CDR3 length: 18 residues. The germline CDR1 and CDR2 sequences are SGHAT and FQNNGV. Full variable domain (missing parts from reference TRBV11-2 and TRBJ2-1): EAGVAQSPRYKIIEKRQSVAFWCNPISGHATLYWYQQILGQGPKLLIQFQNNGVVDDSQLPKDRFSAERLKGVDSTLKIQPAKLEDSAVYLCASSLTSGRAGSYNKQFFGPGTRLTVL.

The V gene is TRBV20-1, the J gene TRBJ2-1; the TCRdb D gene call, TRBD1, has no DNA to confirm it. CDR1 is DFQATT and CDR2 is SNEGSKA in the germline V gene (reference sequence). CDR3 length: 14 amino acids. The chain's CDR3 is CSADLPPTGNEQFF.

The V gene is TRBV7-2, the J gene TRBJ1-2; checking the TCRdb D call of TRBD1 is not possible without DNA. CDR1 and CDR2 (germline): SGHTA, FQGNSA. The CDR3 is 14 residues long. CDR3: CASSPRTGAGGYTF.